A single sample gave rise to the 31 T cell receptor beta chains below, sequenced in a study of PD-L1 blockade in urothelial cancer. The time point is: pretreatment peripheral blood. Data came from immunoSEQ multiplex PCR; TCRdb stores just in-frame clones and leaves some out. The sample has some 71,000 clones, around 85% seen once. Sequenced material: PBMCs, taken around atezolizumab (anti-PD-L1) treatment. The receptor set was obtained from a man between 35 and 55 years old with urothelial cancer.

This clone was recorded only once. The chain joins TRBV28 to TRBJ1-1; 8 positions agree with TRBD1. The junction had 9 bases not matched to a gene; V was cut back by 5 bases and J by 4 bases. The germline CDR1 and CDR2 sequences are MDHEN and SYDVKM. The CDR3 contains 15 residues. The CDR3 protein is CASSRDRGGFTEAFF. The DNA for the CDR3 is TGTGCCAGCAGTAGAGACAGGGGAGGCTTCACTGAAGCTTTCTTT.

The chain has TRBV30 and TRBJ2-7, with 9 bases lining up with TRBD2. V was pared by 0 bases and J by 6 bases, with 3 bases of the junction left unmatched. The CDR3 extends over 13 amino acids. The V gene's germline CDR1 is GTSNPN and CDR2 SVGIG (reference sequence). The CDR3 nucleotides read TGTGCCTGGAGTGTGCCTAGCGGGATCGAGCAGTACTTC. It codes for CAWSVPSGIEQYF.

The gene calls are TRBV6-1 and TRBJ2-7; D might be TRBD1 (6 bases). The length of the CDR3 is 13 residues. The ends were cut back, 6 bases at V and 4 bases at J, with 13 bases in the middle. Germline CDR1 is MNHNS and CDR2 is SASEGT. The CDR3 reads CASSAGTYYEQYF. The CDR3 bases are TGTGCCAGCAGCGCCGGGACATATTACGAGCAGTACTTC.

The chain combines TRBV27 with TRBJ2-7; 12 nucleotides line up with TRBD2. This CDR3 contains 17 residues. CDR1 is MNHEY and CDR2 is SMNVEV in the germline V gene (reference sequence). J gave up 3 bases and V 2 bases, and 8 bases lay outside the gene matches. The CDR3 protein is CASSLGPRLAGDYEQYF. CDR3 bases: TGTGCCAGCAGTTTAGGGCCACGACTAGCGGGAGACTACGAGCAGTACTTC.

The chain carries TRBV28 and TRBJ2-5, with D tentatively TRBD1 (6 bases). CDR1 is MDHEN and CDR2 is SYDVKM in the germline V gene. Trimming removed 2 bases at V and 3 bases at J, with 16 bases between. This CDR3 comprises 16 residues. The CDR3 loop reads CASSLQDRAEKETQYF. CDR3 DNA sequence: TGTGCCAGCAGTTTACAGGACAGAGCCGAGAAAGAGACCCAGTACTTC.

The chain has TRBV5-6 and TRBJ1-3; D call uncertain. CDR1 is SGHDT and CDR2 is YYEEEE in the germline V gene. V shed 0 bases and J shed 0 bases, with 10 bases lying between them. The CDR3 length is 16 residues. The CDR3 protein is CASSLGLAPSGNTIYF. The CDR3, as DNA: TGTGCCAGCAGCTTGGGGCTGGCTCCCTCTGGAAACACCATATATTTT.

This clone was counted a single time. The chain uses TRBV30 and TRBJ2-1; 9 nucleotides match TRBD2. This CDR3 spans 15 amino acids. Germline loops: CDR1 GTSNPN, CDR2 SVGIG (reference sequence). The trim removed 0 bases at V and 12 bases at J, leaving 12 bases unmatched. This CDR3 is CAWSVRGREGLGQFF. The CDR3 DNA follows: TGTGCCTGGAGTGTACGAGGGCGGGAGGGCCTTGGGCAGTTCTTC. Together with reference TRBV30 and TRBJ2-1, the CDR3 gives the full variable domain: SQTIHQWPATLVQPVGSPLSLECTVEGTSNPNLYWYRQAAGRGLQLLFYSVGIGQISSEVPQNLSASRPQDRQFILSSKKLLLSDSGFYLCAWSVRGREGLGQFFGPGTRLTVL.

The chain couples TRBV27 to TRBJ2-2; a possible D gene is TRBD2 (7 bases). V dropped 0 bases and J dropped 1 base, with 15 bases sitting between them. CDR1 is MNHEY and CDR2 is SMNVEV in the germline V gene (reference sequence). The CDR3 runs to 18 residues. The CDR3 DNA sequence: TGTGCCAGCAGTTTATCGAGGGGGGGAGGGTTGAACACCGGGGAGCTGTTTTTT. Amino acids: CASSLSRGGGLNTGELFF.

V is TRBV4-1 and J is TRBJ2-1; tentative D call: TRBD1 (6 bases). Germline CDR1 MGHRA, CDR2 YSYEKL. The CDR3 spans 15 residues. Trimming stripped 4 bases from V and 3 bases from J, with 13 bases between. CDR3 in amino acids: CASSPAGTSYNEQFF. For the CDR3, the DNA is TGCGCCAGCAGCCCGGCCGGGACAAGCTACAATGAGCAGTTCTTC.

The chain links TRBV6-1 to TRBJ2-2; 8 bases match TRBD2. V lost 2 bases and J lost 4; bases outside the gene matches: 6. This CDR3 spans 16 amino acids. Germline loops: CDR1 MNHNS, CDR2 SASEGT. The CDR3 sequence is CASSETSGDLTGELFF. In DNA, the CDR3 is TGTGCCAGCAGTGAAACTAGCGGAGACCTCACCGGGGAGCTGTTTTTT.

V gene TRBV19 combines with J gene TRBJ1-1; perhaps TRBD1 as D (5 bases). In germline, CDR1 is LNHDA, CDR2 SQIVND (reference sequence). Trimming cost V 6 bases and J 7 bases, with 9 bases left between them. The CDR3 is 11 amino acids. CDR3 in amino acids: CASSVQGEAFF. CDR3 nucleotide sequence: TGTGCCAGTAGCGTTCAGGGTGAAGCTTTCTTT. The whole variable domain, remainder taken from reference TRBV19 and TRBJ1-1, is DGGITQSPKYLFRKEGQNVTLSCEQNLNHDAMYWYRQDPGQGLRLIYYSQIVNDFQKGDIAEGYSVSREKKESFPLTVTSAQKNPTAFYLCASSVQGEAFFGQGTRLTVV.

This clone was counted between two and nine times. The CDR3, as DNA: TGCAGCGTTCTACAGGGGGCGAGGACTGAAGCTTTCTTT. This codes for CSVLQGARTEAFF. This chain links TRBV29-1 with TRBJ1-1, with 9 bases matching TRBD1. Germline V gene sequence: CDR1 SQVTM, CDR2 ANQGSEA. V lost 5 bases, J lost 5 bases, and 6 bases stayed unmatched. The CDR3 has 13 amino acids. Combining the CDR3 with reference TRBV29-1 and TRBJ1-1 gives the whole variable domain SAVISQKPSRDICQRGTSLTIQCQVDSQVTMMFWYRQQPGQSLTLIATANQGSEATYESGFVIDKFPISRPNLTFSTLTVSNMSPEDSSIYLCSVLQGARTEAFFGQGTRLTVV.

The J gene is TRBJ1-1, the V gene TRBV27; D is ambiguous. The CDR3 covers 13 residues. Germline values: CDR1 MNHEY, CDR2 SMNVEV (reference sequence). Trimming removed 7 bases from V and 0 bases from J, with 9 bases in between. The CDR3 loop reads CASIAAMNTEAFF. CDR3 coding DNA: TGTGCCAGCATAGCGGCCATGAACACTGAAGCTTTCTTT.

The CDR3 reads CASSQDLRANTEAFF. In nucleotides, the CDR3 is TGCGCCAGCAGCCAAGATCTGAGGGCAAACACTGAAGCTTTCTTT. The rearrangement joins TRBV4-3 to TRBJ1-1; D gene uncertain. Trimming stripped 0 bases from V and 2 bases from J, with 10 bases between. The CDR3 totals 15 residues. CDR1 and CDR2 (germline): LGHNA, YSLEER.

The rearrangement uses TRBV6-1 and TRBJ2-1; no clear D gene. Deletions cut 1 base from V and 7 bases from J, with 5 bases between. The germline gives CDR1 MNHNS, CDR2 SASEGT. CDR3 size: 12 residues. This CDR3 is CASSEVGNEQFF. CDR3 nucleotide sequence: TGTGCCAGCAGTGAAGTCGGGAATGAGCAGTTCTTC.

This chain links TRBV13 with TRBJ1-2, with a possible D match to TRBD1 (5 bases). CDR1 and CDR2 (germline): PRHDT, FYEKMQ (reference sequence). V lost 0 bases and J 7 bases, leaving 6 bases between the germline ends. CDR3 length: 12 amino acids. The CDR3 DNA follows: TGTGCCAGCAGCTTAGGCAGGGCTGGCTACACCTTC. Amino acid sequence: CASSLGRAGYTF.

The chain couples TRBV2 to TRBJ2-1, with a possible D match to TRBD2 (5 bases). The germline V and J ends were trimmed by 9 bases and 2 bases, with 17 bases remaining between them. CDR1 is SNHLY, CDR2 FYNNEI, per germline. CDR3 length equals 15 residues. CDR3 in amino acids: CASGETSKPYNEQFF. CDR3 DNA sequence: TGTGCCAGTGGGGAAACTAGTAAGCCCTACAATGAGCAGTTCTTC.

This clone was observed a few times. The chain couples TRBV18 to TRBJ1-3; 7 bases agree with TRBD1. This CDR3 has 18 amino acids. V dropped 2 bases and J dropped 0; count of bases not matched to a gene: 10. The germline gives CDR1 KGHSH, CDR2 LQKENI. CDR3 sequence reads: CASSPRAVRDSSGNTIYF. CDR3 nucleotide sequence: TGTGCCAGCTCACCAAGGGCGGTCCGGGACAGCTCTGGAAACACCATATATTTT. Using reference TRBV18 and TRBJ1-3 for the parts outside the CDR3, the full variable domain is NAGVMQNPRHLVRRRGQEARLRCSPMKGHSHVYWYRQLPEEGLKFMVYLQKENIIDESGMPKERFSAEFPKEGPSILRIQQVVRGDSAAYFCASSPRAVRDSSGNTIYFGEGSWLTVV.

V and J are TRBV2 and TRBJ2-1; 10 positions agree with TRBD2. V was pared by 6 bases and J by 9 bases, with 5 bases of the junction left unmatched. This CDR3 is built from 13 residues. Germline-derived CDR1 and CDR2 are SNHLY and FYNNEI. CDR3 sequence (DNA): TGTGCCAGCAGCGGGCTAGCGGGAGTTGAGCAGTTCTTC. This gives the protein CASSGLAGVEQFF.

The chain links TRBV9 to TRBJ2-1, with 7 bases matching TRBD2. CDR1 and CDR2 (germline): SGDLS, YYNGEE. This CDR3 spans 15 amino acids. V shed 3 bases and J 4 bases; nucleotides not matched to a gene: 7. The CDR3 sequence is CASSAWAGDYNEQFF. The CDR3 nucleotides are TGTGCCAGCAGCGCTTGGGCGGGGGATTACAATGAGCAGTTCTTC.

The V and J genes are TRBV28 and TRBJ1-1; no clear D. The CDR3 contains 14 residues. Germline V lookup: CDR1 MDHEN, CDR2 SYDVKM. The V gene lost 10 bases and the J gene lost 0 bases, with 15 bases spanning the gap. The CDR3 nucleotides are TGTGCCATCGACACGGGGTCGGTGAACACTGAAGCTTTCTTT. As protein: CAIDTGSVNTEAFF. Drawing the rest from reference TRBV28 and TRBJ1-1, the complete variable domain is DVKVTQSSRYLVKRTGEKVFLECVQDMDHENMFWYRQDPGLGLRLIYFSYDVKMKEKGDIPEGYSVSREKKERFSLILESASTNQTSMYLCAIDTGSVNTEAFFGQGTRLTVV.

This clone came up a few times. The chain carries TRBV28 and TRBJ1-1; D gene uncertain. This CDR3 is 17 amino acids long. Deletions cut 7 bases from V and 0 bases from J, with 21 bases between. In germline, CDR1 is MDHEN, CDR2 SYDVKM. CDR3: CASKTSGFDIMNTEAFF. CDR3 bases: TGTGCCAGCAAAACCTCAGGATTTGACATAATGAACACTGAAGCTTTCTTT.

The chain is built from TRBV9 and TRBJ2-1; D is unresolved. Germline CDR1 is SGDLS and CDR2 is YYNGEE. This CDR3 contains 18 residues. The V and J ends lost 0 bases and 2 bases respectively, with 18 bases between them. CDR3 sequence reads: CASSVAPPRHPAYNEQFF. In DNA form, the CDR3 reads TGTGCCAGCAGCGTAGCCCCCCCAAGACACCCAGCCTACAATGAGCAGTTCTTC.

CDR3 in amino acids: CASTLIAGGDTQYF. CDR3 nucleotides: TGTGCCAGCACGTTAATAGCGGGAGGTGATACGCAGTATTTT. The gene calls are TRBV11-3 and TRBJ2-3, with 10 bases aligning to TRBD2. Germline CDR1 reads SGHNT; CDR2 reads YENEEA. This CDR3 is 14 amino acids long. V lost 7 bases and J lost 6; bases outside the gene matches: 7.

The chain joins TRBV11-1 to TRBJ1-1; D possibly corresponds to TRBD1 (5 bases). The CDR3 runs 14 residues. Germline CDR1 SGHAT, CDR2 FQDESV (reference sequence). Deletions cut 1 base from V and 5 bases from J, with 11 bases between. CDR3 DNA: TGTGCCAGCAGCTTAGGCATGGGGCGAACTGAAGCTTTCTTT. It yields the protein CASSLGMGRTEAFF.

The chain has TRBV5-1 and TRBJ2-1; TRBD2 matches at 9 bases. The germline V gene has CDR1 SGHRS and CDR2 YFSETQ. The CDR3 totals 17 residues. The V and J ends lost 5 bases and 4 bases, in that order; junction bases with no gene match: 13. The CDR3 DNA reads TGCGCCAGCAGTCCCGGTACGGGACTAGCTTCTTACAATGAGCAGTTCTTC. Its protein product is CASSPGTGLASYNEQFF.

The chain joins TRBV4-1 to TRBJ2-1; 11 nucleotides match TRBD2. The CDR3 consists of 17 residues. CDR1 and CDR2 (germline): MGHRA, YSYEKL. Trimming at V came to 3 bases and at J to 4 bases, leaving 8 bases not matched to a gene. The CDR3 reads CASSHDSGRVLYNEQFF. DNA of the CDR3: TGCGCCAGCAGCCACGATAGCGGGAGGGTATTATACAATGAGCAGTTCTTC.

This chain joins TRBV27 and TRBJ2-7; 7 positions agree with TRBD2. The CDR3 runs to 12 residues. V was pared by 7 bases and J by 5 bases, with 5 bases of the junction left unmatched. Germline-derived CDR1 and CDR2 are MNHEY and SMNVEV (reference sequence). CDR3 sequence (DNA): TGTGCCAGCATCGGGACTAAGCACGAGCAGTACTTC. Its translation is CASIGTKHEQYF.

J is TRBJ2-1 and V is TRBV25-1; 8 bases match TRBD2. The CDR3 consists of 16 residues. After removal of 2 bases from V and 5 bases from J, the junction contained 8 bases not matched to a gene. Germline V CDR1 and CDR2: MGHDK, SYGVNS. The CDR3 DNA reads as TGTGCCAGCAGTGAAATTGTCCCAGCGGGGGACAATGAGCAGTTCTTC. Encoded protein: CASSEIVPAGDNEQFF.

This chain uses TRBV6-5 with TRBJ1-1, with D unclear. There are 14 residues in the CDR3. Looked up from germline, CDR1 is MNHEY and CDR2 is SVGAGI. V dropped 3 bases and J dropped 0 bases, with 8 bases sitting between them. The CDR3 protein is CASSYEHMNTEAFF. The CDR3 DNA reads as TGTGCCAGCAGTTATGAACACATGAACACTGAAGCTTTCTTT.

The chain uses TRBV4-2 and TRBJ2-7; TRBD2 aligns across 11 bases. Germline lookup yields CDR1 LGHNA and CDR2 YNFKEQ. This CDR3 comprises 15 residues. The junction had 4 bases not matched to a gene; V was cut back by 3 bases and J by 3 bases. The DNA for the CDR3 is TGTGCCAGCAGCCACACTAGCGGGAGCGGCTACGAGCAGTACTTC. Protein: CASSHTSGSGYEQYF.